The present entry profiles one T cell receptor beta chain with its context. Its specificity is unknown. These data originate in a study of shared clonotypes between healthy human individuals. Findings of the study overall: Investigators collected only blood, and repertoires in tissues likely differ. Clonotypes which were not shared had lower generation probabilities than clonotypes that all four donors shared.

This CDR3 is 13 amino acids long. CDR1 is MNHEY and CDR2 is SVGAGI in the germline V gene. Trimming took off 8 bases at V and 5 bases at J, with 15 bases between the two ends. TCRdb's table, derived via immunoSEQ multiplex PCR, lists solely in-frame clones and lacks some. Counted here are 2 million to 3 million clones, 90% to 95% occurring once; the ten biggest clones make up over 0.12%. Sequenced: naive CD4+ T cells sorted from blood. Subset denoted: CD45RA+ positively selected. This TCR was sampled from a man between 18 and 35 years old in good health. The V call is TRBV6-5, the J call TRBJ1-1, with D tentatively TRBD1 (6 bases). CDR3 nucleotide sequence: TGTGCCAGCGGGCGACAGGTTAGAACTGAAGCTTTCTTT. This codes for CASGRQVRTEAFF.